Listed below are T cell receptor beta chains from one sample, sequenced in a study of blood T cell repertoires in COVID-19. Clones were read by immunoSEQ multiplex PCR, and TCRdb kept only the in-frame ones, dropping some. Seen here are fewer than 75,000 clones, roughly 87% observed once, and the top ten hold roughly 9.6%. The specimen sequenced was peripheral blood. The receptor source for this set is a man older than 75 with acute or convalescent COVID-19. The CDR3 runs from the conserved cysteine through the conserved F or W. A D gene is named only where the DNA matches it firmly. The size entry is marked missing in some rows and otherwise reads once, few, many or a size class.

d_call	v_call	cdr3_length	clone_size	j_call	cdr3_aa	cdr3_nt
TRBD2	TRBV24-1	16	NA	TRBJ2-1	CATSDAGTTEWGEQFF	TGTGCCACCAGTGATGCCGGGACTACCGAGTGGGGGGAGCAGTTCTTC
NA	TRBV27	14	NA	TRBJ2-7	CASSLGAPTYEQYF	TGTGCCAGCAGTTTGGGGGCCCCAACGTACGAGCAGTACTTC
TRBD1	TRBV27	14	NA	TRBJ1-5	CASSLGTGGQPQHF	TGTGCCAGCAGTTTAGGGACAGGGGGCCAGCCCCAGCATTTT
TRBD2	TRBV19	15	NA	TRBJ2-5	CASSIYGGAGETQYF	TGTGCCAGTAGTATATACGGGGGGGCCGGCGAGACCCAGTACTTC
NA	TRBV6-1	14	NA	TRBJ1-5	CASSEVGLGQPQHF	TGTGCCAGCAGTGAAGTGGGGCTCGGGCAGCCCCAGCATTTT
NA	TRBV27	14	once	TRBJ1-5	CASSKGDSNQPQHF	TGTGCCAGCTCGAAAGGGGATAGCAATCAGCCCCAGCATTTT
TRBD1	TRBV2	14	NA	TRBJ1-2	CASIATGANYGYTF	TGTGCCAGCATTGCCACAGGGGCAAACTATGGCTACACCTTC
TRBD2	TRBV3-1/TRBV3-2	15	NA	TRBJ2-7	CASSLGPSGNYEQYF	TGTGCCAGCAGCCTCGGGCCTAGCGGGAACTACGAGCAGTACTTC
NA	TRBV7-9	17	NA	TRBJ2-3	CASSSLAFVYNTDTQYF	TGTGCCAGCAGCTCCTTGGCATTTGTTTACAACACAGATACGCAGTATTTT
NA	TRBV5-1	14	NA	TRBJ1-6	CASSLGQESSPLHF	TGCGCCAGCAGCTTGGGACAAGAATCGTCACCCCTCCACTTT
NA	TRBV9	13	NA	TRBJ2-3	CASSVEAADTQYF	TGTGCCAGCAGCGTAGAAGCGGCAGATACGCAGTATTTT
TRBD1	TRBV11-2	14	NA	TRBJ1-5	CASSYGQGNQPQHF	TGTGCCAGCAGCTATGGACAGGGGAATCAGCCCCAGCATTTT
TRBD2	TRBV19	16	NA	TRBJ2-1	CASTPPLAGGRDEQFF	TGTGCCAGTACCCCCCCCTTAGCGGGGGGGCGTGATGAGCAGTTCTTC
NA	TRBV18	17	NA	TRBJ1-1	CASSPPNPQGLNTEAFF	TGTGCCAGCTCACCACCGAACCCCCAGGGTTTGAACACTGAAGCTTTCTTT
TRBD1	TRBV7-2	15	NA	TRBJ1-3	CASSLEGTVGNTIYF	TGTGCCAGCAGCTTGGAGGGGACAGTAGGAAACACCATATATTTT
TRBD1	TRBV19	16	NA	TRBJ2-3	CASSDTTTGWGDTQYF	TGTGCCAGTTCAGATACTACGACAGGGTGGGGAGATACGCAGTATTTT
NA	TRBV3-1/TRBV3-2	18	once	TRBJ1-4	CASRLTGYGVGTNEKLFF	TGTGCCAGCAGGCTTACAGGTTACGGTGTTGGCACTAATGAAAAACTGTTTTTT
TRBD2	TRBV2	15	NA	TRBJ2-3	CASSAGTSGGDTQYF	TGTGCCAGCAGTGCCGGGACTAGCGGGGGTGATACGCAGTATTTT
NA	TRBV6-2/TRBV6-3	13	NA	TRBJ1-5	CASSSDSYQPQHF	TGTGCCAGCAGTTCGGACAGCTATCAGCCCCAGCATTTT
TRBD1	TRBV5-4	17	once	TRBJ1-2	CASSPGQGTRGDYGYTF	TGTGCCAGTAGCCCGGGACAGGGAACCCGAGGGGACTATGGCTACACCTTC
TRBD2	TRBV7-9	15	NA	TRBJ2-1	CASTPGLATYNEQFF	TGTGCCAGCACACCGGGACTAGCGACTTACAATGAGCAGTTCTTC
NA	TRBV2	15	few	TRBJ2-3	CASSAGPGGPDTQYF	TGTGCCAGCAGTGCCGGGCCCGGAGGCCCAGATACGCAGTATTTT
TRBD1	TRBV2	15	NA	TRBJ1-1	CASRPRTGDNTEAFF	TGTGCCAGCAGACCTAGGACAGGAGATAACACTGAAGCTTTCTTT
NA	TRBV18	15	NA	TRBJ1-1	CASSPPGGRGTEAFF	TGTGCCAGCTCACCACCGGGGGGAAGGGGCACTGAAGCTTTCTTT
TRBD1	TRBV6-5	13	NA	TRBJ1-1	CASRFDRGTEAFF	TGTGCCAGCAGATTCGACAGGGGCACTGAAGCTTTCTTT
TRBD1	TRBV2	14	few	TRBJ2-2	CASSLDRDIGELFF	TGTGCCAGCAGCCTCGACAGGGATATCGGGGAGCTGTTTTTT
NA	TRBV18	14	NA	TRBJ2-7	CASSTQQGVHEQYF	TGTGCCAGCTCAACTCAGCAGGGCGTCCACGAGCAGTACTTC